This TCR beta chain was obtained from a study of blood T cell repertoires in COVID-19. The data were produced by immunoSEQ multiplex PCR, yet TCRdb's version contains in-frame clones alone and is incomplete. This table holds about 36,000 clones, 90% found once. The CDR3 has 14 amino acids. V lost 4 bases to trimming and J lost 0 bases, with 6 bases between them. Germline loops: CDR1 MDHEN, CDR2 SYDVKM. As for this clone: The same CDR3 arises from other DNA sequences in this sample as well.

Source material: peripheral blood. The rearrangement joins TRBV28 to TRBJ1-4, with unresolved D. This TCR came from a human donor in a cohort sampled during active COVID-19. CDR3 protein: CASSSPATNEKLFF. Here the CDR3 DNA reads TGTGCCAGCAGTTCTCCTGCAACTAATGAAAAACTGTTTTTT. The full variable domain, rest sourced from reference TRBV28 and TRBJ1-4, is DVKVTQSSRYLVKRTGEKVFLECVQDMDHENMFWYRQDPGLGLRLIYFSYDVKMKEKGDIPEGYSVSREKKERFSLILESASTNQTSMYLCASSSPATNEKLFFGSGTQLSVL.